The source of this T cell receptor beta chain is a study of cytomegalovirus exposure and HLA in healthy donors. A note on this clone: No antigen is known for it.

Study-wide findings and caveats: A classifier reportedly called cytomegalovirus status with high sensitivity and specificity. For most TCR sequences rarity was the rule, although some public TCRs occurred in many donors. The tendency of first-cohort TCR clusters to co-occur in the roughly 110 validation repertoires was identified by a subsequent analysis.

TCRdb's table, derived via immunoSEQ multiplex PCR, lists solely in-frame clones and lacks some. Among around 200,000 clones listed, 84% were seen once. There are 14 residues in the CDR3. Germline V gene data show CDR1 as LNHNV and CDR2 as YYDKDF (reference sequence). Trimming took off 2 bases at V and 5 bases at J, with 12 bases between the two ends. This sequence was found in a woman aged 18-35 years in good health and CMV-seropositive. Sequenced sample: PBMCs. This chain connects TRBV15 to TRBJ1-2, with D perhaps TRBD1 (6 bases). The CDR3 loop is CATSRRSGVYGYTF. The DNA for the CDR3 is TGTGCCACCAGCAGACGATCAGGGGTGTATGGCTACACCTTC.